This entry lists 17 T cell receptor beta chains sequenced from one sample in a study of post-analysis software for immune sequencing data. Carried by the TCR beta cDNA libraries were unique molecular identifiers. TCRdb fed the PCR reads into MiXCR, producing one record per CDR3 protein. The repertoire holds hundreds of thousands of distinct CDR3 sequences, with 55% to 70% as singletons. Overall study findings and caveats: The five TRBV segments detected at higher frequency in patients than in controls included TRBV5-6, TRBV5-1 and TRBV20-1.

These receptors have no known antigen. The source material was blood. The receptors come from a girl aged 2 to 10 with multiple sclerosis.

This clonotype was picked up a small number of times. The chain carries TRBV29-1 and TRBJ1-1; 8 positions agree with TRBD1. Germline CDR1 and CDR2: SQVTM and ANQGSEA. The CDR3 covers 13 residues. After removal of 5 bases from V and 5 bases from J, the junction contained 7 bases not matched to a gene. CDR3: CSVMAGGATEAFF. In DNA, the CDR3 is TGCAGCGTTATGGCAGGGGGCGCGACTGAAGCTTTCTTT. The full variable domain, completed using reference TRBV29-1 and TRBJ1-1, is SAVISQKPSRDICQRGTSLTIQCQVDSQVTMMFWYRQQPGQSLTLIATANQGSEATYESGFVIDKFPISRPNLTFSTLTVSNMSPEDSSIYLCSVMAGGATEAFFGQGTRLTVV.

The chain recombines TRBV4-1 with TRBJ2-1, with D possibly matching TRBD2 (7 bases). The ends were cut back, 4 bases at V and 0 bases at J, with 13 bases in the middle. The CDR3 spans 16 residues. From germline, CDR1 is MGHRA and CDR2 YSYEKL. CDR3 sequence reads: CASSPGGRHSYNEQFF. In DNA form, the CDR3 reads TGCGCCAGCAGCCCCGGGGGGCGCCACTCCTACAATGAGCAGTTCTTC.

The table lists this clonotype with a count of one. The chain joins TRBV6-6 to TRBJ1-5; 7 bases are a match to TRBD1. Germline CDR1 and CDR2: MNHNY and SVGAGI (reference sequence). The CDR3 spans 14 residues. With 7 bases clipped from V and 9 bases from J, the junction kept 12 bases outside the gene matches. CDR3 region: CASISQGEVGPQHF. CDR3 bases: TGTGCCAGCATATCGCAGGGGGAGGTTGGGCCCCAGCATTTT.

Notes on this clonotype: A junction boundary mismatches the germline segment, possibly from a read error. The chain employs TRBV7-2 and TRBJ1-2; D is unclear. The germline CDR1 and CDR2 sequences are SGHTA and FQGNSA. The CDR3 sequence is 16 residues long. The CDR3 nucleotides read TGTGCCGGCAGCTTTTCCTCGGCCTCAGTACGCTATGGCTACACCTTC. It translates to CAGSFSSASVRYGYTF.

This clonotype was seen just once. The CDR3 nucleotides are TGTGCCAGCAGTTATCTCAGGACAGGAGTGAACACTGAAGCTTTCTTT. Protein: CASSYLRTGVNTEAFF. The chain recombines TRBV6-2 or TRBV6-3 with TRBJ1-1; 7 nucleotides line up with TRBD1. V lost 3 bases, J lost 0 bases, and 7 bases stayed unmatched. CDR1 and CDR2 from the germline V gene are MNHEY and SVGEGT. CDR3 length equals 16 residues.

This chain links TRBV3-1 with TRBJ2-2; 12 positions match TRBD2. Germline V gives CDR1 LGHDT, CDR2 YNNKEL (reference sequence). The CDR3 loop spans 17 amino acids. Trimming took 4 bases from V and 5 from J; bases not matched to a gene: 8. The CDR3 nucleotides are TGTGCCAGCAGCCCAGGACTAGCGGGGATTGGGACCGGGGAGCTGTTTTTT. Residues: CASSPGLAGIGTGELFF. Full variable domain (outside the CDR3, taken from reference TRBV3-1 and TRBJ2-2): DTAVSQTPKYLVTQMGNDKSIKCEQNLGHDTMYWYKQDSKKFLKIMFSYNNKELIINETVPNRFSPKSPDKAHLNLHINSLELGDSAVYFCASSPGLAGIGTGELFFGEGSRLTVL.

J is TRBJ2-7 and V is TRBV6-5, with D perhaps matching TRBD2 (5 bases). The CDR3 runs to 13 residues. V was pared by 10 bases and J by 0 bases, with 13 bases between. In germline, CDR1 is MNHEY, CDR2 SVGAGI. The CDR3 sequence is CATSPGSSYEQYF. The DNA for the CDR3 is TGTGCCACGTCGCCGGGGAGCTCCTACGAGCAGTACTTC.

This clonotype came up a few times. The rearrangement uses TRBV5-1 and TRBJ2-1; 9 positions agree with TRBD2. V was pared by 2 bases and J by 1 base, with 7 bases of the junction left unmatched. Germline-derived CDR1 and CDR2 are SGHRS and YFSETQ. This CDR3 region has 17 residues. The chain's CDR3 is CASSFPLAGESYNEQFF. DNA of the CDR3: TGCGCCAGCAGCTTCCCCTTAGCGGGGGAGTCCTACAATGAGCAGTTCTTC.

This clonotype came up a few times. J is TRBJ2-5 and V is TRBV4-1; the match to TRBD2 covers 8 bases. The CDR3 is made up of 17 amino acids. Trimming at V came to 1 base and at J to 1 base, leaving 8 bases not matched to a gene. From germline, CDR1 is MGHRA and CDR2 YSYEKL. For the CDR3, the DNA is TGCGCCAGCAGCCAAGGTGCCGGGGGGGCCAGCCAAGAGACCCAGTACTTC. This codes for CASSQGAGGASQETQYF.

The chain couples TRBV7-9 to TRBJ2-7, with D possibly being TRBD2 (6 bases). V dropped 5 bases and J dropped 2 bases, with 16 bases sitting between them. The germline CDR1 and CDR2 sequences are SEHNR and FQNEAQ (reference sequence). This CDR3 is built from 15 residues. This CDR3 is CASSVGTLNPYEQYF. The CDR3 DNA is TGTGCCAGCAGCGTCGGGACTCTTAATCCCTACGAGCAGTACTTC.

This clonotype appeared a few times. This rearrangement joins TRBV10-3 to TRBJ2-3; 14 bases are a match to TRBD2. The CDR3 has 17 residues. Germline trimming cut 10 bases from V and 4 bases from J; bases unmatched to any gene: 13. Germline assignment: CDR1 ENHRY and CDR2 SYGVKD. CDR3: CATLTSGRAGGSDTQYF. Here the CDR3 DNA reads TGTGCCACCCTGACTAGCGGGAGGGCCGGAGGGTCAGATACGCAGTATTTT.

The V gene is TRBV4-1, the J gene TRBJ2-7; no clear D. This CDR3 is built from 14 residues. Germline CDR1 and CDR2: MGHRA and YSYEKL. V lost 1 base and J 6 bases, leaving 13 bases between the germline ends. The CDR3 DNA follows: TGCGCCAGCAGCCAAGTCGGCCAATCGGCCGAGCAGTACTTC. It yields the protein CASSQVGQSAEQYF.

V usage is TRBV7-9 and J usage is TRBJ2-1; D gene unclear. CDR3 length: 11 residues. Germline CDR1 is SEHNR and CDR2 is FQNEAQ (reference sequence). Trimming removed 6 bases from V and 9 bases from J, with 9 bases in between. The CDR3 protein is CASSKGSEQFF. CDR3 coding DNA: TGTGCCAGCAGTAAGGGATCTGAGCAGTTCTTC.

The genes are TRBV20-1 and TRBJ1-5; 9 nucleotides agree with TRBD1. The V gene end was trimmed by 4 bases and the J gene end by 0 bases; junction bases not matched to a gene: 7. The CDR3 covers 16 residues. Germline V gene data show CDR1 as DFQATT and CDR2 as SNEGSKA (reference sequence). The CDR3 nucleotides read TGCAGTGCTACCGCCCGGACAGGGGATAGCAATCAGCCCCAGCATTTT. Translation gives CSATARTGDSNQPQHF.

This clonotype has a handful of counts. J is TRBJ2-3 and V is TRBV20-1, with D tentatively TRBD2 (5 bases). This CDR3 comprises 15 residues. Germline CDR1 DFQATT, CDR2 SNEGSKA (reference sequence). V shed 6 bases and J shed 1 base, with 17 bases lying between them. The CDR3 reads CSAGVRRVGTDTQYF. The CDR3, as DNA: TGCAGTGCCGGTGTAAGGCGGGTGGGCACAGATACGCAGTATTTT.

The V gene is TRBV20-1, the J gene TRBJ2-5; 12 nucleotides match TRBD2. The trim removed 3 bases at V and 5 bases at J, leaving 10 bases unmatched. The germline CDR1 and CDR2 sequences are DFQATT and SNEGSKA (reference sequence). The CDR3 has 16 amino acids. The CDR3 DNA follows: TGCAGTGCTAGCAAACTAGCGGGGGGTGGGAGGGAGACCCAGTACTTC. The encoded protein is CSASKLAGGGRETQYF.

This sequence joins TRBV28 and TRBJ2-7, with 8 bases matching TRBD2. The CDR3 has 14 amino acids. CDR1 and CDR2 (germline): MDHEN, SYDVKM. V shed 4 bases, J shed 4 bases, and the junction held 6 bases outside the gene matches. CDR3 amino acids: CASSSLAGTYEQYF. In DNA, the CDR3 is TGTGCCAGCAGTTCTTTAGCGGGAACGTACGAGCAGTACTTC.